Shown below are 15 T cell receptor beta chains from a single sample sequenced in a study of CD4 T cells in relation to SARS-CoV-2 and coronaviruses. Clones were sequenced by immunoSEQ multiplex PCR, and TCRdb holds only the in-frame ones, with some missing. Counted here are over 40,000 clones, approximately 80% occurring once; the ten biggest clones make up 1.2%. Which antigens these TCRs recognize remains unknown. Sequencing was carried out using naive CD4+ T cells from PBMCs, cultured in vitro. Documented subset: naive CD4+ T cells isolated by negative enrichment. These receptors originate from an adult with COVID-19.

This clone has only a few counts. The chain employs TRBV25-1 and TRBJ1-6; 8 positions agree with TRBD1. The CDR3 runs 16 residues. Germline V lookup: CDR1 MGHDK, CDR2 SYGVNS. The J segment lost 9 bases and the V segment lost 1 base, leaving 8 bases of the junction unmatched. The CDR3 here is CASSEFDRGFSSPLHF. Written as DNA, the CDR3 is TGTGCCAGCAGTGAATTTGACAGGGGTTTTAGTTCACCCCTCCACTTT.

The genes are TRBV18 and TRBJ2-1; the D is unclear. This CDR3 comprises 15 residues. Looked up from germline, CDR1 is KGHSH and CDR2 is LQKENI. Trimming removed 1 base from V and 0 bases from J, with 7 bases in between. CDR3 in DNA: TGTGCCAGCTCACCACGGCAGAGCTCCTACAATGAGCAGTTCTTC. This sequence encodes CASSPRQSSYNEQFF.

This rearrangement joins TRBV5-1 to TRBJ2-5; D may match TRBD1 or TRBD2 (6 bases each). Looked up from germline, CDR1 is SGHRS and CDR2 is YFSETQ. V gave up 2 bases and J gave up 5 bases, with 13 bases separating them. The CDR3 is made up of 14 amino acids. The CDR3 sequence is CASSLGGRGETQYF. The CDR3 DNA sequence: TGCGCCAGCAGCTTAGGGGGGCGCGGGGAGACCCAGTACTTC.

The J gene is TRBJ1-3, the V gene TRBV28, with D perhaps TRBD1 (5 bases). V was shortened by 6 bases and J by 0 bases, with 24 bases between the two germline ends. CDR3 length: 19 residues. CDR1 and CDR2 from the germline V gene are MDHEN and SYDVKM. In nucleotides, the CDR3 is TGTGCCAGCAGGGGAGGACCTTATTGGGACCTGTTCTCTGGAAACACCATATATTTT. Translating it yields CASRGGPYWDLFSGNTIYF.

This sequence joins TRBV5-4 and TRBJ2-7; D is ambiguous. This CDR3 is 15 amino acids long. The ends were cut back, 4 bases at V and 4 bases at J, with 18 bases in the middle. Germline V gives CDR1 SGHNT, CDR2 YYREEE (reference sequence). The CDR3 here is CASSQKTKELYEQYF. The CDR3 DNA reads TGTGCCAGCAGCCAAAAAACGAAAGAGCTTTACGAGCAGTACTTC.

The chain couples TRBV10-2 to TRBJ2-7, with 7 positions matching TRBD2. The CDR3 is 20 amino acids. CDR1 and CDR2 (germline): WSHSY, SAAADI. V lost 2 bases, J lost 5 bases, and 24 bases stayed unmatched. This chain's CDR3 is CASSEHFILSGLEIFHEQYF. CDR3 DNA: TGCGCCAGCAGTGAGCATTTTATTCTTTCCGGACTAGAGATTTTCCACGAGCAGTACTTC.

V is TRBV2 and J is TRBJ2-1, with unresolved D. Trimming shortened V by 6 bases and J by 15 bases, and 6 bases separated the two germline ends. Germline CDR1 SNHLY, CDR2 FYNNEI. CDR3 size: 8 residues. The CDR3 nucleotides read TGTGCCAGCAGAGACATGTTCTTC. It translates to CASRDMFF.

This chain links TRBV18 with TRBJ1-6; D possibly corresponds to TRBD1 (6 bases). There are 18 residues in the CDR3. CDR1 and CDR2 from the germline V gene are KGHSH and LQKENI. V was pared by 4 bases and J by 0 bases, with 16 bases between. The CDR3 coding sequence is TGTGCCAGCTCACGAACAGGGTCCCTGAGCTCCTATAATTCACCCCTCCACTTT. Protein: CASSRTGSLSSYNSPLHF. Based on the CDR3 plus reference TRBV18 and TRBJ1-6, the full variable domain is NAGVMQNPRHLVRRRGQEARLRCSPMKGHSHVYWYRQLPEEGLKFMVYLQKENIIDESGMPKERFSAEFPKEGPSILRIQQVVRGDSAAYFCASSRTGSLSSYNSPLHFGNGTRLTVT.

This chain joins TRBV2 and TRBJ2-5; TRBD1 agrees at 7 bases. CDR3 length: 13 amino acids. The trim removed 5 bases at V and 4 bases at J, leaving 4 bases unmatched. Germline V gives CDR1 SNHLY, CDR2 FYNNEI. CDR3 sequence (DNA): TGTGCCAGCAGTCCGACAGGGTTAGAGACCCAGTACTTC. Translated, it gives CASSPTGLETQYF.

The chain uses TRBV7-9 and TRBJ2-2; D is unclear. V lost 1 base and J lost 1, with 7 bases in between. CDR1 SEHNR and CDR2 FQNEAQ come from the germline V gene (reference sequence). The CDR3 sequence is 15 residues long. The CDR3 bases are TGTGCCAGCAGCTTAGAACACTTGAACACCGGGGAGCTGTTTTTT. Amino acids: CASSLEHLNTGELFF.

This chain uses TRBV6-2 or TRBV6-3 with TRBJ2-1, with 11 bases identical to TRBD2. After removal of 4 bases from V and 8 bases from J, the junction contained 7 bases not matched to a gene. The germline CDR1 and CDR2 sequences are MNHEY and SVGEGT. The CDR3 is made up of 15 amino acids. CDR3 residues: CASSLAGGRFDEQFF. The DNA for the CDR3 is TGTGCCAGCAGTTTAGCGGGAGGGCGGTTCGATGAGCAGTTCTTC.

This clone appeared once. The rearrangement uses TRBV3-1 (or the pseudogene TRBV3-2) and TRBJ2-3, with 9 bases that match TRBD2. V gave up 4 bases and J gave up 10 bases; unmatched junction bases: 3. The CDR3 covers 12 residues. The germline V gene has CDR1 LGHDT and CDR2 YNNKEL (reference sequence). The CDR3 sequence: CASSLGLAAQYF. The CDR3 region has the DNA TGTGCCAGCAGCCTGGGACTAGCTGCGCAGTATTTT.

CDR3 DNA: TGTGCTAGTGCCCCGACCGGGCGCGACATTCAGTACTTC. Its protein product is CASAPTGRDIQYF. The chain employs TRBV12-5 and TRBJ2-4, with no clear D. CDR1 and CDR2 from the germline V gene are LGHNT and FRNRAP. V lost 7 bases, J lost 8 bases, and 15 bases lay in between. The CDR3 loop spans 13 amino acids.

This chain joins TRBV28 and TRBJ1-2; possible D gene TRBD1, 5 bases. The CDR3 runs to 15 residues. CDR1 and CDR2 (germline): MDHEN, SYDVKM. The V end lost 3 bases, the J end lost 4 bases, and 15 bases lay between the germline ends. The CDR3: CASSFMGEGSYGYTF. The CDR3 nucleotides are TGTGCCAGCAGTTTTATGGGGGAGGGGAGCTATGGCTACACCTTC.

As to this clone: Germline and junction disagree at one end, which may indicate a read error. The chain carries TRBV28 and TRBJ2-7; D perhaps matches TRBD2 (5 bases). The CDR3 runs to 14 residues. Germline lookup yields CDR1 MDHEN and CDR2 SYDVKM. For the CDR3, the DNA is TGTACCAGCAGAACTCCCGGGAAGACCTACGAGCAGTACTTC. Residues: CTSRTPGKTYEQYF.